This T cell receptor beta chain appears in the sequencing data of a study of T cells in Graves' hyperthyroidism and ophthalmopathy. Study-level background: Specimen type is peripheral blood, collected at initial diagnosis prior to any treatment. Points from the study as a whole: Among thyroid clonotypes expanded above 0.001, most also appeared in blood.

Trimming stripped 5 bases from V and 5 bases from J, with 18 bases between. Germline V gives CDR1 DFQATT, CDR2 SNEGSKA (reference sequence). The CDR3 spans 14 residues. In the case of this clonotype: Its antigen is currently unknown.

The TCR beta CDR3 regions underwent amplification using RNA transcripts as the source. TCR CDR3 regions were first amplified by RT-PCR with HTBI primers. TCRdb re-called the multiplex PCR reads with MiXCR, one entry per CDR3 protein. The sample holds almost 350,000 distinct CDR3 sequences; 15% to 20% are singletons and the top ten take less than 20%. The source of this sequence is a woman in her forties with Graves' ophthalmopathy. The rearrangement uses TRBV20-1 and TRBJ1-1; the D gene is possibly TRBD1 (5 bases). Sequencing input: blood. The CDR3 region is CSARRDGRRTEAFF. In DNA, the CDR3 is TGCAGTGCTCGACGGGACGGCCGAAGGACTGAAGCTTTCTTT.